This TCR beta chain originates from a study of T cell responses to AZD1222 COVID-19 vaccine. On the study more broadly: Second doses were pooled across both intervals (about 4 or about 12 weeks). Overall study results and limits: White British ancestry dominated among donors, who included more females, and clonal diversity was possibly underestimated. All repertoire sampling was performed exclusively after the peak T cell response.

In its sample, this clone was seen a few times. Its antigen is unknown. The CDR3 has 16 residues. CDR1 WSHSY and CDR2 SAAADI come from the germline V gene. The V segment lost 3 bases and the J segment 0 bases; nucleotides outside the gene matches: 5. Clones were read by immunoSEQ multiplex PCR, and TCRdb kept only the in-frame ones, dropping some. The data show over 100,000 clones, about 90% seen once. The sequence was obtained from an adult in good health. The genes are TRBV10-2 and TRBJ2-7; 10 bases line up with TRBD1. The specimen was peripheral blood, collected on day 0 of AZD1222 vaccination. CDR3 sequence reads: CASSDPGTGASYEQYF. Here the CDR3 DNA reads TGCGCCAGCAGTGATCCCGGGACAGGGGCCTCCTACGAGCAGTACTTC.